This is a list of T cell receptor beta chains from one sample in a study of T cell responses to AZD1222 COVID-19 vaccine. TCRdb keeps only in-frame clones here, not all; method: immunoSEQ multiplex PCR. The sample holds about 60,000 clones, 60% to 85% seen once. Sample: peripheral blood, taken 28 days after the second AZD1222 dose. The receptors derive from an adult who received the AZD1222 COVID-19 vaccine. Both conserved end residues are part of each CDR3. The D gene is left open where the match is weak. Some rows have no size entry. The others give once, few or many, or a class for an expanded clone.

TGTGCCAGCAGCTACGGGCCGAACACTGAAGCTTTCTTT	CASSYGPNTEAFF	TRBV13	TRBJ1-1	NA	NA
TGTGCCAGCAGTGAAAGGAGGGGGCGCGGGAAGCCCAATGAGCAGTTCTTC	CASSERRGRGKPNEQFF	TRBV6-1	TRBJ2-1	NA	NA
TGTGCCAGCAGCGCTAGGACAGGGTTCAACACTGAAGCTTTCTTT	CASSARTGFNTEAFF	TRBV2	TRBJ1-1	NA	TRBD1
TGTGCCAGCAGTGACAGAACAACTAATGAAAAACTGTTTTTT	CASSDRTTNEKLFF	TRBV6-1	TRBJ1-4	once	NA
TGTGCCAGCAGAGACTTAGCGGGGGGGTACAATGAGCAGTTCTTC	CASRDLAGGYNEQFF	TRBV6-5	TRBJ2-1	NA	TRBD2
TGCAGCGTTGCCGGACTGAGCAATGAGCAGTTCTTC	CSVAGLSNEQFF	TRBV29-1	TRBJ2-1	NA	NA
TGTGCCAGCAGACGGGGGGCGGGGACCGGGGAGCTGTTTTTT	CASRRGAGTGELFF	TRBV6-5	TRBJ2-2	NA	NA
TGTGCCAGCAGCCAGCAATCGAGAGACACTGAAGCTTTCTTT	CASSQQSRDTEAFF	TRBV7-8	TRBJ1-1	NA	NA
TGTGCCAGCAGCTTGCGGTCGGGGGCCTACGAGCAGTACTTC	CASSLRSGAYEQYF	TRBV13	TRBJ2-7	NA	NA
TGTGCCACCCGAACCGGGACAGGGTCCTACGAGCAGTACTTC	CATRTGTGSYEQYF	TRBV10-3	TRBJ2-7	NA	TRBD1
TGCGCCAGCAGGTACCGGTGGACTAATGAAAAACTGTTTTTT	CASRYRWTNEKLFF	TRBV5-1	TRBJ1-4	few	NA
TGTGCCAGCAGCTCTTATGGGCGGGGGCGACTCCAAGAGACCCAGTACTTC	CASSSYGRGRLQETQYF	TRBV7-9	TRBJ2-5	once	NA
TGCAGCTCTAAGGACGCGGCCGACGGCTACACCTTC	CSSKDAADGYTF	TRBV29-1	TRBJ1-2	NA	NA
TGTGCCAGCAGCTTTGGAGGCGGTATTGGGTTCACTGAAGCTTTCTTT	CASSFGGGIGFTEAFF	TRBV5-6	TRBJ1-1	NA	NA
TGCGCCAGCAGCTTGGCTACAGGACCCTATGGCTACACCTTC	CASSLATGPYGYTF	TRBV5-1	TRBJ1-2	NA	NA
TGTGCCAGCAGCTTAACGTCGGTCACTGAAGCTTTCTTT	CASSLTSVTEAFF	TRBV7-3	TRBJ1-1	once	NA
TGTGCCAGCAGCAAAGCGCTCAGGGCCCAGACCCAGTACTTC	CASSKALRAQTQYF	TRBV21-1	TRBJ2-5	NA	NA
TGTGCCAGCAGTTTAACGGCAGGGAGGAATTCACCCCTCCACTTT	CASSLTAGRNSPLHF	TRBV27	TRBJ1-6	NA	NA
TGTGCCAGCAGTCTATTGCAGGGGGTAGGCTCACCCCTCCACTTT	CASSLLQGVGSPLHF	TRBV28	TRBJ1-6	NA	TRBD1
TGTGCCAGCACCCTTAGGGGCTCGGTGGGCATATATTTT	CASTLRGSVGIYF	TRBV12-3/TRBV12-4	TRBJ1-3	NA	NA
TGTGCCAGCAGTTACGTAGAGAACACTGAAGCTTTCTTT	CASSYVENTEAFF	TRBV6-9	TRBJ1-1	NA	NA
TGTGCCAGCAGTTTTGGGGTTCCGGCTTTAAATCAGCCCCAGCATTTT	CASSFGVPALNQPQHF	TRBV28	TRBJ1-5	NA	NA
TGTGCCAGCAGCTTAGGTGGAGCGTCCAATGAGCAGTTCTTC	CASSLGGASNEQFF	TRBV11-2	TRBJ2-1	NA	NA
TGTGCCAGCAGCTTAGCAGGGAACGGGGCCAACGTCCTGACTTTC	CASSLAGNGANVLTF	TRBV7-9	TRBJ2-6	NA	NA
TGTGCCACCAGCAGAGACCTCGGGGTCAATCAGCCCCAGCATTTT	CATSRDLGVNQPQHF	TRBV15	TRBJ1-5	NA	NA
TGTGCCAGCAGCTCCTTTAATGGGGGGACAGGGGTTGACGAGCAGTACTTC	CASSSFNGGTGVDEQYF	TRBV7-9	TRBJ2-7	NA	TRBD1
TGTGCCAGCAGCCAACAGACTAGCGGGGGTATCACCGGGGAGCTGTTTTTT	CASSQQTSGGITGELFF	TRBV4-2	TRBJ2-2	NA	TRBD2
TGTGCCAGCAGTTCTCACACTGAAGCTTTCTTT	CASSSHTEAFF	TRBV5-6	TRBJ1-1	NA	NA
TGTGCCAGCAGTTCCGGGACAGGTATTCAGCCCCAGCATTTT	CASSSGTGIQPQHF	TRBV28	TRBJ1-5	NA	TRBD1
TGTGCCAGCAGTTTTTCAGGGTCCCACAATGAGCAGTTCTTC	CASSFSGSHNEQFF	TRBV28	TRBJ2-1	NA	NA
TGTGCCAGTAGTATAGACGAAAGGACAGGGGCCAATCAGCCCCAGCATTTT	CASSIDERTGANQPQHF	TRBV19	TRBJ1-5	NA	TRBD1
TGTGCCAGCAGCTTAGAGGGCCGGGGGCGAGGGCAGCCCCAGCATTTT	CASSLEGRGRGQPQHF	TRBV7-6	TRBJ1-5	NA	NA
TGTGCCAGCAGTACCGGGACAGGGACTGTTGGCAATCAGCCCCAGCATTTT	CASSTGTGTVGNQPQHF	TRBV2	TRBJ1-5	NA	TRBD1
TGTGCCAGCAGCACGGGACAGGGAGGATACAATGAGCAGTTCTTC	CASSTGQGGYNEQFF	TRBV7-2	TRBJ2-1	NA	TRBD1
TGTGCCACCAGTGACTCCGGGGCCAATCCATACAATGAGCAGTTCTTC	CATSDSGANPYNEQFF	TRBV24-1	TRBJ2-1	NA	NA
TGTGCCAGCAGCAAAGGAGCCGGGTACGAGCAGTACTTC	CASSKGAGYEQYF	TRBV21-1	TRBJ2-7	NA	NA
TGTGCCAGCAGTGAAGCGTCCGTCGTCCCGGGTCAGCCCCAGCATTTT	CASSEASVVPGQPQHF	TRBV6-1	TRBJ1-5	few	NA
TGTGCCAGCAGCTTGGGGACTAAGCGAGAGACCCAGTACTTC	CASSLGTKRETQYF	TRBV11-1	TRBJ2-5	NA	TRBD2
TGTGCCAGCAGGGACCGGACAGGGAGGACCGGGGAGCTGTTTTTT	CASRDRTGRTGELFF	TRBV6-5	TRBJ2-2	NA	TRBD1
TGTGCCAGCAGCGGGCTCAAAGGGGGGGCTCCAGGAAACACCATATATTTT	CASSGLKGGAPGNTIYF	TRBV9	TRBJ1-3	NA	NA
TGTGCCAGCAGCGGGGGACAGGGGCACCACTATGGCTACACCTTC	CASSGGQGHHYGYTF	TRBV5-6	TRBJ1-2	NA	TRBD1
TGCGCCAGCAGCCATCCCGGCCAGGGGGGCCCGAACACTGAAGCTTTCTTT	CASSHPGQGGPNTEAFF	TRBV4-1	TRBJ1-1	NA	TRBD1
TGTGCCAGTACTGGACAGGGTGGTGGAGGCTACACCTTC	CASTGQGGGGYTF	TRBV19	TRBJ1-2	NA	TRBD1
TGTGCCAGCAGCTCACCCACGGGGGGAACCTACAATGAGCAGTTCTTC	CASSSPTGGTYNEQFF	TRBV28	TRBJ2-1	NA	TRBD2
TGTGCCAGCCAGCCGACTAACTATGGCTACACCTTC	CASQPTNYGYTF	TRBV28	TRBJ1-2	once	NA
TGCGCCAGCAGCTCCAGACAGGGCTCAGTGGAGACCCAGTACTTC	CASSSRQGSVETQYF	TRBV5-1	TRBJ2-5	NA	TRBD1
TGCGCCAGCAGCTCATTTACGGGACAGACCTACGAGCAGTACTTC	CASSSFTGQTYEQYF	TRBV5-1	TRBJ2-7	NA	TRBD1